The clone carrying this T cell receptor beta chain was seen a handful of times. The antigen is not known. This sample is drawn from a study of CD8+ T cells in alopecia areata. Extraction of RNA preceded its reverse transcription into cDNA, which served as the sequencing template. This table comes from immunoSEQ multiplex PCR, and its TCRdb copy is limited to in-frame clones, with some not included. Of 110,000 or so clones listed, 59% were seen once; the top ten hold roughly 20%. The study's findings and limits: Compared with normal scalp, lesional scalp had higher clonality and more expanded CD8+ clones.

This CDR3 has 15 residues. Germline lookup yields CDR1 SQVTM and CDR2 ANQGSEA. Trimming removed 6 bases from V and 3 bases from J; junction bases left unmatched: 8. This rearrangement joins TRBV29-1 to TRBJ2-5, with TRBD2 matching over 12 bases. The receptor was isolated from a human donor in good health. Sequencing used CD8+ T cells sorted from blood. This chain's CDR3 is CSVALLAGGKETQYF. The CDR3 coding sequence is TGCAGCGTCGCGTTACTAGCGGGGGGCAAAGAGACCCAGTACTTC.